These T cell receptor beta chains were read from a single sample in a study of identical twins. TCRdb re-derived calls from the 5' RACE reads in MiXCR, one entry per CDR3 protein. The table records 500,000 to 650,000 distinct CDR3 sequences, about 22% of them present only once. These same records also appear under a second study, on yellow fever vaccine responses in identical twins.

The sequencing sample was made of CD4+ T cells sorted from blood. Source of these receptors: a woman aged 18 to 35 in good health. Both conserved end residues are part of each CDR3. Each record gives: V gene, D gene, CDR3 length, clone size, J gene, CDR3 protein, CDR3 DNA. A D gene is named only where the DNA matches it firmly. Expanded clones are given a class, and other clones once, few, many or no size at all.

v_call: TRBV10-3
d_call: TRBD2
cdr3_length: 16
clone_size: few
j_call: TRBJ2-2
cdr3_aa: CAISGTSVANTGELFF
cdr3_nt: TGTGCCATCAGTGGGACTAGCGTCGCGAACACCGGGGAGCTGTTTTTT

v_call: TRBV20-1
d_call: -
cdr3_length: 12
clone_size: few
j_call: TRBJ2-7
cdr3_aa: CSARGVSYEQYF
cdr3_nt: TGCAGTGCTAGAGGTGTCTCCTACGAGCAGTACTTC

v_call: TRBV24-1
d_call: TRBD1
cdr3_length: 14
clone_size: few
j_call: TRBJ2-1
cdr3_aa: CATSAGQSYNEQFF
cdr3_nt: TGTGCCACCAGTGCGGGACAGAGCTACAATGAGCAGTTCTTC

v_call: TRBV5-1
d_call: TRBD1
cdr3_length: 16
clone_size: many
j_call: TRBJ2-3
cdr3_aa: CASSSRGQGRTDTQYF
cdr3_nt: TGCGCCAGCAGCAGCAGGGGACAGGGTCGCACAGATACGCAGTATTTT

v_call: TRBV4-1
d_call: TRBD1
cdr3_length: 16
clone_size: few
j_call: TRBJ2-2
cdr3_aa: CASSQPGQSNTGELFF
cdr3_nt: TGCGCCAGCAGCCAACCGGGACAGTCGAACACCGGGGAGCTGTTTTTT

v_call: TRBV12-3/TRBV12-4
d_call: -
cdr3_length: 15
clone_size: -
j_call: TRBJ2-1
cdr3_aa: CASSPRRGGGNEQFF
cdr3_nt: TGTGCCAGCAGTCCCAGGAGGGGGGGTGGGAATGAGCAGTTCTTC

v_call: TRBV25-1
d_call: -
cdr3_length: 16
clone_size: few
j_call: TRBJ1-3
cdr3_aa: CASSELWGSSGNTIYF
cdr3_nt: TGTGCCAGCAGTGAATTATGGGGTAGTTCTGGAAACACCATATATTTT

v_call: TRBV10-3
d_call: -
cdr3_length: 17
clone_size: -
j_call: TRBJ1-2
cdr3_aa: CAISESNRAGSNYGYTF
cdr3_nt: TGTGCCATCAGTGAGTCAAACAGGGCAGGATCTAACTATGGCTACACCTTC

v_call: TRBV6-1
d_call: TRBD2
cdr3_length: 16
clone_size: -
j_call: TRBJ2-1
cdr3_aa: CASRNEGLAYPNEQFF
cdr3_nt: TGTGCCAGCAGGAACGAGGGACTAGCGTACCCCAATGAGCAGTTCTTC

v_call: TRBV10-3
d_call: TRBD2
cdr3_length: 19
clone_size: -
j_call: TRBJ2-1
cdr3_aa: CAISVLGTRSLNSYNEQFF
cdr3_nt: TGTGCCATCAGCGTATTGGGGACTAGATCTCTAAACTCCTACAATGAGCAGTTCTTC

v_call: TRBV5-1
d_call: TRBD2
cdr3_length: 14
clone_size: few
j_call: TRBJ2-2
cdr3_aa: CASRVAGNTGELFF
cdr3_nt: TGCGCCAGCAGAGTAGCGGGGAACACCGGGGAGCTGTTTTTT

v_call: TRBV10-1
d_call: -
cdr3_length: 14
clone_size: -
j_call: TRBJ2-1
cdr3_aa: CASSVGGAQNEQFF
cdr3_nt: TGCGCCAGCAGTGTCGGGGGCGCCCAAAATGAGCAGTTCTTC

v_call: TRBV5-8
d_call: -
cdr3_length: 12
clone_size: -
j_call: TRBJ2-1
cdr3_aa: CASSLVHNEQFF
cdr3_nt: TGTGCCAGCAGCTTGGTACACAATGAGCAGTTCTTC

v_call: TRBV7-9
d_call: TRBD1
cdr3_length: 14
clone_size: -
j_call: TRBJ2-3
cdr3_aa: CASRTGGTIQAQYF
cdr3_nt: TGTGCCAGCCGGACAGGGGGCACAATTCAGGCGCAGTATTTT

v_call: TRBV5-1
d_call: -
cdr3_length: 17
clone_size: -
j_call: TRBJ2-6
cdr3_aa: CASSLEVGSSGANVLTF
cdr3_nt: TGCGCCAGCAGCTTGGAAGTGGGGAGCTCTGGGGCCAACGTCCTGACTTTC

v_call: TRBV12-3/TRBV12-4
d_call: TRBD2
cdr3_length: 15
clone_size: -
j_call: TRBJ2-1
cdr3_aa: CASSLLAGVLNEQFF
cdr3_nt: TGTGCCAGCAGTTTGCTAGCGGGAGTTCTGAATGAGCAGTTCTTC

v_call: TRBV6-1
d_call: TRBD1
cdr3_length: 14
clone_size: -
j_call: TRBJ2-1
cdr3_aa: CASRKAGTGNEQFF
cdr3_nt: TGTGCCAGCAGAAAAGCCGGGACAGGGAATGAGCAGTTCTTC

v_call: TRBV10-3
d_call: -
cdr3_length: 13
clone_size: once
j_call: TRBJ2-5
cdr3_aa: CVTSGARSETQYF
cdr3_nt: TGTGTCACCTCGGGGGCGCGGTCGGAGACCCAGTACTTC

v_call: TRBV15
d_call: -
cdr3_length: 14
clone_size: -
j_call: TRBJ1-1
cdr3_aa: CATSREVTNTEAFF
cdr3_nt: TGTGCCACCAGCAGAGAAGTGACGAACACTGAAGCTTTCTTT

v_call: TRBV4-2
d_call: -
cdr3_length: 17
clone_size: -
j_call: TRBJ2-1
cdr3_aa: CASTKGVGFSSYNEQFF
cdr3_nt: TGTGCCAGCACCAAAGGGGTCGGCTTCAGCTCCTACAATGAGCAGTTCTTC

v_call: TRBV5-1
d_call: TRBD2
cdr3_length: 19
clone_size: -
j_call: TRBJ2-4
cdr3_aa: CASSQPGLAAPVAKNIQYF
cdr3_nt: TGCGCCAGCAGCCAACCGGGACTAGCGGCCCCAGTAGCCAAAAACATTCAGTACTTC

v_call: TRBV12-3/TRBV12-4
d_call: -
cdr3_length: 15
clone_size: -
j_call: TRBJ2-2
cdr3_aa: CASNARGVVTGELFF
cdr3_nt: TGTGCCAGCAATGCACGCGGGGTTGTGACCGGGGAGCTGTTTTTT

v_call: TRBV12-3/TRBV12-4
d_call: TRBD1
cdr3_length: 19
clone_size: -
j_call: TRBJ2-4
cdr3_aa: CASSPGEGQGILAKNIQYF
cdr3_nt: TGTGCCAGCAGTCCTGGGGAGGGACAGGGGATTTTAGCCAAAAACATTCAGTACTTC